Each of the 2 T cell receptor beta chains below was sequenced from the same sample in a study of regulatory T cells in long-lasting Graves disease. TCR beta libraries were built with iRepertoire HTBI primers and Arm-PCR of CDR3 regions. One entry per CDR3 protein results from TCRdb running MiXCR on the multiplex PCR reads. The repertoire includes about 430,000 distinct CDR3 sequences, around 20% of them detected once, and 13% to 15% sits in the top ten. Time point: persistent/refractory GD, antithyroid drugs over 5 years with positive TRAb. From PBMCs, RNA was extracted and then used to make the TCR library. The input for sequencing was peripheral blood mononuclear cells (PBMCs), taken when the disease was refractory, from a patient treated with antithyroid drugs. These receptors all stem from a female donor with Graves disease.

The rearrangement uses TRBV11-2 and TRBJ2-1; 7 nucleotides align to TRBD2. J lost 4 bases, V lost 0 bases, and 3 bases had no gene match. CDR3 size: 15 residues. Germline-derived CDR1 and CDR2 are SGHAT and FQNNGV. CDR3 in amino acids: CASSLDQGLYNEQFF. Written as DNA, the CDR3 is TGTGCCAGCAGCTTAGATCAGGGACTATACAATGAGCAGTTCTTC.

This clonotype was counted a few times. The V gene is TRBV10-2, the J gene TRBJ2-7, with no clear D. V lost 5 bases to trimming and J lost 2 bases, with 13 bases between them. Germline V lookup: CDR1 WSHSY, CDR2 SAAADI. This CDR3 contains 14 residues. In DNA form, the CDR3 reads TGCGCCAGCAGTCCAGCTGGACGGACCTACGAGCAGTACTTC. As protein: CASSPAGRTYEQYF.